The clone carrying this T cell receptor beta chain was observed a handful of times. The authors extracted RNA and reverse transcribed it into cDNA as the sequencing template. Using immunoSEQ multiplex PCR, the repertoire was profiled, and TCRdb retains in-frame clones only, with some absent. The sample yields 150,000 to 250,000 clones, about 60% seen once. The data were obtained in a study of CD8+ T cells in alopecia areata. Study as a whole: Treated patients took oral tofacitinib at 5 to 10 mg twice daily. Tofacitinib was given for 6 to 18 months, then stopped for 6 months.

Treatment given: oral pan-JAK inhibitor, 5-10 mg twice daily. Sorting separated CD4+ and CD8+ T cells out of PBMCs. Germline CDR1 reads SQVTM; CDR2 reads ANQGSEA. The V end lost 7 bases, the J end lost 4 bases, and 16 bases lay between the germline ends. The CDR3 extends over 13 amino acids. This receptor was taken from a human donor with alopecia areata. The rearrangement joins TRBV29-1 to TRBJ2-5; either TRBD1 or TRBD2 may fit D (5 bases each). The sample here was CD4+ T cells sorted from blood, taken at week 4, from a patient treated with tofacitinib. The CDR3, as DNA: TGCAGCGGACTACTAGTTCAGGGAGAGACCCAGTACTTC. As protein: CSGLLVQGETQYF. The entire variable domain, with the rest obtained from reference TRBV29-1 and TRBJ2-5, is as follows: SAVISQKPSRDICQRGTSLTIQCQVDSQVTMMFWYRQQPGQSLTLIATANQGSEATYESGFVIDKFPISRPNLTFSTLTVSNMSPEDSSIYLCSGLLVQGETQYFGPGTRLLVL.